This T cell receptor (beta chain) originates from a study of cytomegalovirus exposure and HLA in healthy donors. About this clone: Antigen: not known. A much more abundant neighbour one base away suggests this may be a read error.

The repertoire was sequenced with immunoSEQ multiplex PCR; TCRdb's copy has only in-frame clones and lacks some. The repertoire holds around 190,000 clones, about 82% seen once, with over 1.1% in the top ten. V lost 5 bases and J lost 0, with 5 bases in between. CDR1 and CDR2 from the germline V gene are SGDLS and YYNGEE. The CDR3 spans 13 residues. Study-level results: The dataset shows that most TCR sequences were rare, while some public TCRs occurred in many donors. The study recorded fewer than 200 TCR beta chains that were cytomegalovirus-associated.

The chain uses TRBV9 and TRBJ2-2; the D gene is possibly TRBD2 (5 bases). Sequencing used PBMCs. The clonotype originates from a woman under 30 in good health and CMV-seronegative. The DNA for the CDR3 is TGTGCCAGCAGTAGCGCGAACACCGGGGAGCTGTTTTTT. Translation gives CASSSANTGELFF. Looking up the rest from reference TRBV9 and TRBJ2-2 gives the full variable domain: DSGVTQTPKHLITATGQRVTLRCSPRSGDLSVYWYQQSLDQGLQFLIQYYNGEERAKGNILERFSAQQFPDLHSELNLSSLELGDSALYFCASSSANTGELFFGEGSRLTVL.